The rows below give T cell receptor beta chains drawn from one sample of a study of blood T cell repertoires in COVID-19. The table came from immunoSEQ multiplex PCR; TCRdb's copy has only in-frame clones and leaves some out. The sample consists of about 75,000 clones, around 90% of them appearing once. Sequencing was performed on peripheral blood. Receptor source: a human donor in a cohort sampled during active COVID-19. Both conserved end residues are part of each CDR3. The D gene is left open where the match is weak. Clone sizes are given selectively: once, few, many, or a class where the clone is expanded.

cdr3_aa: CASSLSLGLLNTEAFF; cdr3_nt: TGTGCCAGCAGTTTATCCTTAGGACTCCTCAACACTGAAGCTTTCTTT; d_call: .; clone_size: .; v_call: TRBV27; j_call: TRBJ1-1
cdr3_aa: CASSSEGTSGAYEQYF; cdr3_nt: TGTGCCAGCAGTTCCGAGGGGACTAGCGGAGCCTACGAGCAGTACTTC; d_call: TRBD2; clone_size: .; v_call: TRBV28; j_call: TRBJ2-7
cdr3_aa: CASSWTESSYEQYF; cdr3_nt: TGTGCCAGTAGTTGGACAGAAAGCTCCTACGAGCAGTACTTC; d_call: .; clone_size: .; v_call: TRBV19; j_call: TRBJ2-7
cdr3_aa: CASTYRVGEQYF; cdr3_nt: TGTGCCAGCACCTACAGGGTCGGCGAGCAGTACTTC; d_call: .; clone_size: .; v_call: TRBV28; j_call: TRBJ2-7
cdr3_aa: CASSQDWGQGHEKLFF; cdr3_nt: TGCGCCAGCAGCCAAGATTGGGGACAGGGGCACGAAAAACTGTTTTTT; d_call: TRBD1; clone_size: .; v_call: TRBV4-3; j_call: TRBJ1-4
cdr3_aa: CASSLVSGTGGNNEQFF; cdr3_nt: TGTGCCAGCAGCCTCGTTTCCGGGACAGGGGGCAATAATGAGCAGTTCTTC; d_call: TRBD1; clone_size: .; v_call: TRBV7-2; j_call: TRBJ2-1
cdr3_aa: CASSTTEIEKLFF; cdr3_nt: TGTGCCAGCAGTACGACAGAAATTGAAAAACTGTTTTTT; d_call: .; clone_size: .; v_call: TRBV7-9; j_call: TRBJ1-4
cdr3_aa: CASSFYSRTANTGELFF; cdr3_nt: TGCGCCAGCAGCTTCTACTCCCGGACAGCAAACACCGGGGAGCTGTTTTTT; d_call: .; clone_size: .; v_call: TRBV5-1; j_call: TRBJ2-2
cdr3_aa: CASSPDRNYGYTF; cdr3_nt: TGTGCCAGCAGCCCGGACAGGAACTATGGCTACACCTTC; d_call: TRBD1; clone_size: few; v_call: TRBV11-2; j_call: TRBJ1-2
cdr3_aa: CASSVQGNTEAFF; cdr3_nt: TGTGCCAGCAGCGTACAGGGGAACACTGAAGCTTTCTTT; d_call: .; clone_size: .; v_call: TRBV7-2; j_call: TRBJ1-1
cdr3_aa: CAISPGLQQFF; cdr3_nt: TGTGCCATCAGTCCCGGACTCCAGCAGTTCTTC; d_call: .; clone_size: .; v_call: TRBV10-3; j_call: TRBJ2-1
cdr3_aa: CASSRSSGESTDTQYF; cdr3_nt: TGTGCCAGCAGTAGGTCTAGCGGGGAAAGCACAGATACGCAGTATTTT; d_call: TRBD2; clone_size: .; v_call: TRBV2; j_call: TRBJ2-3
cdr3_aa: CATRDIGDSLGNTIYF; cdr3_nt: TGTGCCACCAGAGACATAGGGGACAGCCTTGGAAACACCATATATTTT; d_call: TRBD1; clone_size: .; v_call: TRBV15; j_call: TRBJ1-3
cdr3_aa: CASSERSGGDTDTQYF; cdr3_nt: TGTGCCAGCAGTGAAAGGAGCGGGGGTGACACAGATACGCAGTATTTT; d_call: TRBD2; clone_size: .; v_call: TRBV6-1; j_call: TRBJ2-3
cdr3_aa: CASSQAVNTGELFF; cdr3_nt: TGTGCCAGCAGCCAAGCCGTAAACACCGGGGAGCTGTTTTTT; d_call: .; clone_size: .; v_call: TRBV3-1/TRBV3-2; j_call: TRBJ2-2
cdr3_aa: CASSYSGTENFYEQYF; cdr3_nt: TGTGCCAGCAGCTACTCCGGGACAGAGAATTTCTACGAGCAGTACTTC; d_call: TRBD1; clone_size: .; v_call: TRBV6-2/TRBV6-3; j_call: TRBJ2-7
cdr3_aa: CAWRGQGALETQYF; cdr3_nt: TGTGCCTGGAGGGGACAGGGGGCATTGGAGACCCAGTACTTC; d_call: TRBD1; clone_size: once; v_call: TRBV30; j_call: TRBJ2-5
cdr3_aa: CASSPPMMEFPRDKVAFF; cdr3_nt: TGTGCCAGCTCACCACCTATGATGGAATTCCCTCGGGACAAAGTAGCTTTCTTT; d_call: .; clone_size: .; v_call: TRBV18; j_call: TRBJ1-1
cdr3_aa: CAWTWKGQGEAFF; cdr3_nt: TGTGCCTGGACCTGGAAGGGACAGGGCGAAGCTTTCTTT; d_call: TRBD1; clone_size: .; v_call: TRBV30; j_call: TRBJ1-1
cdr3_aa: CASSEGRSDGPQHF; cdr3_nt: TGTGCCAGCAGTGAAGGGCGGAGCGATGGGCCCCAGCATTTT; d_call: .; clone_size: .; v_call: TRBV2; j_call: TRBJ1-5
cdr3_aa: CASSEDRGSGDGYTF; cdr3_nt: TGTGCCAGCAGTGAGGACAGGGGTTCGGGGGATGGCTACACCTTC; d_call: TRBD1; clone_size: few; v_call: TRBV6-1; j_call: TRBJ1-2
cdr3_aa: CASSPPTGIFEAFF; cdr3_nt: TGTGCCAGCTCACCACCGACAGGGATCTTTGAAGCTTTCTTT; d_call: TRBD1; clone_size: .; v_call: TRBV18; j_call: TRBJ1-1
cdr3_aa: CASSHGTGVGELFF; cdr3_nt: TGTGCCAGTAGTCATGGGACAGGGGTAGGGGAGCTGTTTTTT; d_call: TRBD1; clone_size: .; v_call: TRBV19; j_call: TRBJ2-2
cdr3_aa: CASSPLTNTEAFF; cdr3_nt: TGTGCCAGCAGTCCACTAACGAACACTGAAGCTTTCTTT; d_call: .; clone_size: .; v_call: TRBV6-5; j_call: TRBJ1-1
cdr3_aa: CATPINTDRGRFYGYTF; cdr3_nt: TGTGCCACCCCCATCAATACGGACAGGGGCAGGTTCTATGGCTACACCTTC; d_call: TRBD1; clone_size: .; v_call: TRBV25-1; j_call: TRBJ1-2
cdr3_aa: CASSEPWGSEGTDTQYF; cdr3_nt: TGCGCCAGCAGTGAACCCTGGGGTAGCGAGGGCACAGATACGCAGTATTTT; d_call: .; clone_size: .; v_call: TRBV10-1; j_call: TRBJ2-3
cdr3_aa: CSVGVANTEAFF; cdr3_nt: TGCAGCGTTGGGGTAGCCAACACTGAAGCTTTCTTT; d_call: .; clone_size: .; v_call: TRBV29-1; j_call: TRBJ1-1
cdr3_aa: CASSIGQDTDTQYF; cdr3_nt: TGTGCCAGTAGTATAGGACAGGACACAGATACGCAGTATTTT; d_call: .; clone_size: .; v_call: TRBV19; j_call: TRBJ2-3
cdr3_aa: CASSLGLAGDNEQFF; cdr3_nt: TGTGCCAGCAGCTTGGGACTAGCGGGGGACAATGAGCAGTTCTTC; d_call: TRBD2; clone_size: .; v_call: TRBV5-6; j_call: TRBJ2-1
cdr3_aa: CASSLARGSEKLFF; cdr3_nt: TGTGCCAGCAGTTTAGCCAGGGGAAGTGAAAAACTGTTTTTT; d_call: .; clone_size: few; v_call: TRBV27; j_call: TRBJ1-4